Shown below are 13 T cell receptor beta chains from a single sample sequenced in a study of CD8 T cells in ankylosing spondylitis. TCRdb fed the 5' RACE reads into MiXCR, producing one record per CDR3 protein. This table holds 150,000 to 200,000 distinct CDR3 sequences, over 15% found once. Sequenced material: blood, either unsorted or a sorted T cell fraction (not recorded which). The receptors derive from a male donor under 30 with ankylosing spondylitis or in good health (not recorded which).

The table lists this clonotype with many counts. The V gene is TRBV4-3, the J gene TRBJ1-6; possibly TRBD1 for D (6 bases). The ends were cut back, 8 bases at V and 13 bases at J, with 15 bases in the middle. CDR3 length: 12 residues. Germline CDR1 is LGHNA and CDR2 is YSLEER. CDR3 in amino acids: CASRDTTTPLHF. The CDR3 nucleotides read TGCGCCAGCCGGGACACCACGACGCCCCTCCACTTT.

This clonotype has only a few counts. The chain is built from TRBV21-1 and TRBJ2-7; the D segment call TRBD2 is taken from the table without a DNA check. TRBV21-1 is a listed pseudogene. The CDR3 runs to 16 residues. CDR3 sequence reads: CASTLKGSGRSNEQYV. CDR3 DNA: TGTGCCAGCACCCTCAAAGGTAGCGGGAGATCGAACGAGCAGTACGTC.

The gene calls are TRBV29-1 and TRBJ2-7; 7 bases are shared with TRBD2. CDR3 length: 12 amino acids. Germline values: CDR1 SQVTM, CDR2 ANQGSEA. Trimming cost V 0 bases and J 6 bases; bases outside gene matches: 2. The CDR3 DNA reads TGCAGCGTTGAAGAGGGGGAGGGCGAGCAGTACGTC. Translation: CSVEEGEGEQYV.

The CDR3 here is CSGGRGNQPQHF. The CDR3 DNA reads as TGCAGTGGGGGCAGAGGCAATCAGCCCCAGCATTTT. This sequence joins TRBV20-1 and TRBJ1-5, with D possibly being TRBD1 (5 bases). The CDR3 loop spans 12 amino acids. Looked up from germline, CDR1 is DFQATT and CDR2 is SNEGSKA (reference sequence). Trimming took off 7 bases at V and 2 bases at J, with 9 bases between the two ends.

This clonotype was detected only a few times. The chain has TRBV24-1 and TRBJ2-2; 8 nucleotides line up with TRBD1. The V and J ends lost 3 bases and 7 bases, in that order; junction bases with no gene match: 0. Germline CDR1 and CDR2: KGHDR and SFDVKD. CDR3 length: 13 amino acids. Here the CDR3 DNA reads TGTGCCACCAGTGATGACAGGGGCGGGGAGCTGTTTTTT. Translation gives CATSDDRGGELFF.

The V and J genes are TRBV28 and TRBJ2-1; D ambiguous. V was pared by 1 base and J by 6 bases, with 16 bases between. The CDR3 has 16 residues. Germline CDR1 is MDHEN and CDR2 is SYDVKM. CDR3 DNA sequence: TGTGCCAGCAGTTTATTGGCCGATGCCCCGGGCAATGAGCAGTTCTTC. Amino acids: CASSLLADAPGNEQFF.

V is TRBV15 and J is TRBJ2-1; no firm D call. This CDR3 has 15 residues. The V end was cut by 0 bases, the J end by 0 bases, with 6 bases between. The V gene's germline CDR1 is LNHNV and CDR2 YYDKDF (reference sequence). In DNA, the CDR3 is TGTGCCACCAGCAGAGAACCAAACTCCTACAATGAGCAGTTCTTC. Residues: CATSREPNSYNEQFF.

This clonotype was detected many times. The V and J genes are TRBV7-8 and TRBJ2-7, with 11 bases identical to TRBD1. The trim removed 11 bases at V and 7 bases at J, leaving 10 bases unmatched. This CDR3 is 13 amino acids long. Germline loops: CDR1 SGHVS, CDR2 FQNEAQ. The CDR3 nucleotides are TGTGCCTCGAGGGACAGGGGGGCGGAAGAGCAGTACTTC. As protein: CASRDRGAEEQYF.

This clonotype was recorded at least ten times. The rearrangement links TRBV29-1 to TRBJ2-1; 12 bases are shared with TRBD2. V trimming: 4 bases; J trimming: 12 bases; junction bases outside the gene matches: 13. Germline values: CDR1 SQVTM, CDR2 ANQGSEA. This CDR3 has 15 residues. CDR3 region: CSVAPATSGRIVQFF. Written as DNA, the CDR3 is TGCAGCGTTGCCCCCGCGACTAGCGGGAGAATAGTGCAGTTCTTC.

This clonotype was counted at least ten times. This chain connects TRBV6-5 to TRBJ2-7; D call uncertain. There are 17 residues in the CDR3. Germline V gene sequence: CDR1 MNHEY, CDR2 SVGAGI. V was clipped by 2 bases and J by 0 bases, with 17 bases between them. The CDR3 DNA is TGTGCCAGCAGTTACGGAATCCCGACATTGACCTCCTACGAGCAGTACTTC. This translates into CASSYGIPTLTSYEQYF.

This clonotype was observed many times. The genes are TRBV24-1 and TRBJ2-3, with TRBD1 matching over 7 bases. With 5 bases clipped from V and 6 bases from J, the junction kept 4 bases outside the gene matches. CDR3 length: 13 amino acids. Germline CDR1 is KGHDR and CDR2 is SFDVKD. CDR3 in DNA: TGTGCCACCAGTGTCGACAGGGCGGATACGCAGTATTTT. It translates to CATSVDRADTQYF.

This clonotype was counted at least ten times. The V call is TRBV19, the J call TRBJ2-1, with TRBD1 identical over 7 bases. Germline loops: CDR1 LNHDA, CDR2 SQIVND (reference sequence). Trimming at V came to 4 bases and at J to 7 bases, leaving 4 bases not matched to a gene. The CDR3 runs 13 residues. The CDR3: CASSRKGANEQFF. The CDR3, as DNA: TGTGCCAGTAGTAGAAAGGGGGCGAATGAGCAGTTCTTC.

This clonotype was picked up many times. J is TRBJ2-5 and V is TRBV5-1; no clear D. The germline V and J ends were trimmed by 0 bases and 5 bases, with 11 bases remaining between them. CDR3 length: 14 amino acids. Looked up from germline, CDR1 is SGHRS and CDR2 is YFSETQ. CDR3 sequence reads: CASSLGRYDETQYF. CDR3 sequence (DNA): TGCGCCAGCAGCTTGGGTCGATACGACGAGACCCAGTACTTC.